This T cell receptor (beta chain) derives from a study of a mutant IDH1 vaccine in newly diagnosed glioma. Study overall: The patients received vaccinations eight times, in weeks 1, 3, 5, 7, 11, 15, 19 and 23. With temozolomide cycles, or 4-6 weeks after radiotherapy alone, vaccination was started. Pretreatment consisted of radiotherapy, temozolomide, or both, with most receiving both.

To note about this clone: Its specificity is unknown.

The germline gives CDR1 LNHNV, CDR2 YYDKDF (reference sequence). This CDR3 has 13 residues. The V and J ends lost 7 bases and 6 bases respectively, with 14 bases between them. The time point was: week 23, last vaccination. Mutant IDH1 20-mer peptide, at 300 ug, made up each vaccine dose, with topical imiquimod. TCRdb keeps only in-frame clones here, not all; method: immunoSEQ multiplex PCR. The profile shows roughly 38,000 clones, about 75% of them singletons. This rearrangement joins TRBV15 to TRBJ2-3; D might be TRBD2 (6 bases). This material consisted of PBMCs, taken from a glioma patient whose treatment included an IDH1 peptide vaccine. The clonotype originates from a man between 45 and 60 years old with glioma. The CDR3 here is CATKMREVDTQYF. CDR3 DNA: TGTGCCACCAAGATGAGGGAGGTCGATACGCAGTATTTT.